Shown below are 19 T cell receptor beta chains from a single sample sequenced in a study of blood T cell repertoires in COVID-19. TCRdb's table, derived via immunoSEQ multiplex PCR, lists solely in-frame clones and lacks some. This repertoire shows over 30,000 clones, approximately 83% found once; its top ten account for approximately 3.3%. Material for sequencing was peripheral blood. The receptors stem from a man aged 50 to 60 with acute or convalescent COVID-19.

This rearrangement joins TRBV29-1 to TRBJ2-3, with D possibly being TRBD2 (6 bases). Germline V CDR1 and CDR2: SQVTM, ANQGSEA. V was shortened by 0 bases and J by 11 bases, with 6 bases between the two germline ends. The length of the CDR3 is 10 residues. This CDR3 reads CSVEEGGQYF. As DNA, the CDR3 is TGCAGCGTTGAAGAGGGAGGGCAGTATTTT.

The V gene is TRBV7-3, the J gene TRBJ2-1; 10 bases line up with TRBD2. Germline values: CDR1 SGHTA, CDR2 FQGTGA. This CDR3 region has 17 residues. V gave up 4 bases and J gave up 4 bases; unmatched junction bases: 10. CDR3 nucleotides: TGTGCCAGCAGCTCAATAAGCGGACTAGCGGATTACAATGAGCAGTTCTTC. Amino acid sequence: CASSSISGLADYNEQFF.

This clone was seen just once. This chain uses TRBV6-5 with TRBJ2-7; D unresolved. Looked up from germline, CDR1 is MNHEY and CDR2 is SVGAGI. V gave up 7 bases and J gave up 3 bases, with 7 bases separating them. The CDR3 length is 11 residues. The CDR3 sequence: CASKSYYEQYF. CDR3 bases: TGTGCCAGCAAGTCCTACTACGAGCAGTACTTC.

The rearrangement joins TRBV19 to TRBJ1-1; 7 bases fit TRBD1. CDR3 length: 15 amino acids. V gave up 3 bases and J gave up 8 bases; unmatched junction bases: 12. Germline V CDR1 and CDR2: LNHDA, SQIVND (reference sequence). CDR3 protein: CASSIRTGPWAEAFF. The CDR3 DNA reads TGTGCCAGTAGTATCCGGACAGGACCTTGGGCGGAAGCTTTCTTT.

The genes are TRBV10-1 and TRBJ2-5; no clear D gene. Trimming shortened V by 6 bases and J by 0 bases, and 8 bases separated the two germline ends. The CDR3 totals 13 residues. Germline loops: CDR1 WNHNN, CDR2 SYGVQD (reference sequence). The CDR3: CASSGGDQETQYF. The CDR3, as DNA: TGCGCCAGCAGCGGCGGAGACCAAGAGACCCAGTACTTC.

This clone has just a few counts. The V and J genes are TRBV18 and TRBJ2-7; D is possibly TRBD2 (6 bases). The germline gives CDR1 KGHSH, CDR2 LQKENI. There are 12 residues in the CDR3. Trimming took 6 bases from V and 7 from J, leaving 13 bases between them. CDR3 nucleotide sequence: TGTGCCAGCTCGAGGGAGGATGGTGAGCAGTACTTC. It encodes CASSREDGEQYF. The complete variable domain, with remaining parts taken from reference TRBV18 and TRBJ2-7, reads NAGVMQNPRHLVRRRGQEARLRCSPMKGHSHVYWYRQLPEEGLKFMVYLQKENIIDESGMPKERFSAEFPKEGPSILRIQQVVRGDSAAYFCASSREDGEQYFGPGTRLTVT.

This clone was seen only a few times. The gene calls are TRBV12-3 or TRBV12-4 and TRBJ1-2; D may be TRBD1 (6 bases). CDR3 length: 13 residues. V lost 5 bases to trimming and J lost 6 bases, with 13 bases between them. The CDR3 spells CASSLDRSNGYTF. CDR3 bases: TGTGCCAGCAGTCTCGACAGGAGCAATGGCTACACCTTC.

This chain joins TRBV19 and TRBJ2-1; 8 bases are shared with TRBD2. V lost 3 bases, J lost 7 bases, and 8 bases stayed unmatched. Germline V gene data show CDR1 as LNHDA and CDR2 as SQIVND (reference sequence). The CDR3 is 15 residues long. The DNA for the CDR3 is TGTGCCAGTAGTATGACTAGCGCTTCAACGAATGAGCAGTTCTTC. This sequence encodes CASSMTSASTNEQFF.

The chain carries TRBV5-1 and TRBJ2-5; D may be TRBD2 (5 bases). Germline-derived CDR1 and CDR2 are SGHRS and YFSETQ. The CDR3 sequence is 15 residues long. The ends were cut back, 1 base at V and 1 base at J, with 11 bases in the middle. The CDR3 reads CASSLTSALQETQYF. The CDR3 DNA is TGCGCCAGCAGCTTGACTAGTGCGCTCCAAGAGACCCAGTACTTC.

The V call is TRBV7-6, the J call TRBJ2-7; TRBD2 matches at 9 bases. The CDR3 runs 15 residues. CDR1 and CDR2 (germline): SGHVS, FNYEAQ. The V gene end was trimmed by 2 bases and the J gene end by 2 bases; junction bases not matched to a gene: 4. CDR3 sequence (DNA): TGTGCCAGCAGCTTATGGGCTAGCGGGACCTACGAGCAGTACTTC. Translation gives CASSLWASGTYEQYF.

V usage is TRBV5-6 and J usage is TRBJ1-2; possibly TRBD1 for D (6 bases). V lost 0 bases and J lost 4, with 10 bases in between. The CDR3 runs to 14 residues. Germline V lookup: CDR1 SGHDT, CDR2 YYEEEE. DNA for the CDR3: TGTGCCAGCAGCTTGGGGGGGCGGATCTATGGCTACACCTTC. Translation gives CASSLGGRIYGYTF. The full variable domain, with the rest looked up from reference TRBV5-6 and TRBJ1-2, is DAGVTQSPTHLIKTRGQQVTLRCSPKSGHDTVSWYQQALGQGPQFIFQYYEEEERQRGNFPDRFSGHQFPNYSSELNVNALLLGDSALYLCASSLGGRIYGYTFGSGTRLTVV.

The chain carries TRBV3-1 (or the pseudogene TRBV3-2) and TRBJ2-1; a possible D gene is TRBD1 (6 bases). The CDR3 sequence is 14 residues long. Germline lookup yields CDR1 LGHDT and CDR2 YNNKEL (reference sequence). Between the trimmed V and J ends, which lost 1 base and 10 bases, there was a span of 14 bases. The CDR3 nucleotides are TGTGCCAGCAGCCAAGGTAGGACAGAAACAGAGCAGTTCTTC. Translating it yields CASSQGRTETEQFF.

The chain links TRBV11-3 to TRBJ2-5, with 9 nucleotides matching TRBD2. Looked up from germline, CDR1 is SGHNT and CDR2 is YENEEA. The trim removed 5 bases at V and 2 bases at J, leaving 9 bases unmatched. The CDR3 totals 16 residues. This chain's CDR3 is CASSKGGLAQQETQYF. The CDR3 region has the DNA TGTGCCAGCAGCAAAGGGGGACTAGCACAGCAAGAGACCCAGTACTTC.

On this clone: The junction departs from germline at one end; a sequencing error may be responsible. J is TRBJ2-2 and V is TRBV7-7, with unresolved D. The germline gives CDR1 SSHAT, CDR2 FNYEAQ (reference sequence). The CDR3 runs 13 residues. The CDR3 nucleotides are TGTGCTAGCAGCTCCCAGGTTGACGGGGAGCTGTTTTTT. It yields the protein CASSSQVDGELFF. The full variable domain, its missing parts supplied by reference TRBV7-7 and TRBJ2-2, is GAGVSQSPRYKVTKRGQDVTLRCDPISSHATLYWYQQALGQGPEFLTYFNYEAQPDKSGLPSDRFSAERPEGSISTLTIQRTEQRDSAMYRCASSSQVDGELFFGEGSRLTVL.

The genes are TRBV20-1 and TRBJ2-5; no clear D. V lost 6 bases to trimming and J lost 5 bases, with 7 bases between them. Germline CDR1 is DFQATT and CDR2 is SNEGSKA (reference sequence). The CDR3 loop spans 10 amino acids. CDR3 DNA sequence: TGCAGTGCCGGTCGGGAGACCCAGTACTTC. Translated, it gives CSAGRETQYF.

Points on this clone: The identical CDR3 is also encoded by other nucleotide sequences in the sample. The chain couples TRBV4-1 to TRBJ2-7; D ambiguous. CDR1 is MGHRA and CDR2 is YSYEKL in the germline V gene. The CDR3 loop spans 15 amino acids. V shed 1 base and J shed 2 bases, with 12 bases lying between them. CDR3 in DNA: TGCGCCAGCAGCCAAGGTGCCTCCTATCCCTACGAGCAGTACTTC. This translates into CASSQGASYPYEQYF.

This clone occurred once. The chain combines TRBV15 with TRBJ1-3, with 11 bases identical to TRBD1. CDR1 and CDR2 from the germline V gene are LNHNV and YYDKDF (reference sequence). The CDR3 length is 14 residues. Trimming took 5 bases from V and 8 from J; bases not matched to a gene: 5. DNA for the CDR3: TGTGCCACCAGCCAGGACAGGGGGCAATACACCATATATTTT. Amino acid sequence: CATSQDRGQYTIYF. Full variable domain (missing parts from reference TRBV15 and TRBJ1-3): DAMVIQNPRYQVTQFGKPVTLSCSQTLNHNVMYWYQQKSSQAPKLLFHYYDKDFNNEADTPDNFQSRRPNTSFCFLDIRSPGLGDTAMYLCATSQDRGQYTIYFGEGSWLTVV.

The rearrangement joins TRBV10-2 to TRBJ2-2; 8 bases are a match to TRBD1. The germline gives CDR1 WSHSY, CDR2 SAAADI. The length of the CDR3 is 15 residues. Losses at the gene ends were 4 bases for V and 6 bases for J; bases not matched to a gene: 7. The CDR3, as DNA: TGCGCCAGCAGTGCCCGGACAGGGCTGCCCGGGGAGCTGTTTTTT. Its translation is CASSARTGLPGELFF.

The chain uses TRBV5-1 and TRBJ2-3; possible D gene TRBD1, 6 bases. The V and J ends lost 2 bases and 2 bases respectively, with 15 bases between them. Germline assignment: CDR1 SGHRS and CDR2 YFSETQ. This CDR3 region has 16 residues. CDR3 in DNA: TGCGCCAGCAGCTTCGGACCGGGACAAATCACAGATACGCAGTATTTT. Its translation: CASSFGPGQITDTQYF.